This T cell receptor beta chain is from a study of T cell responses to AZD1222 COVID-19 vaccine. Background on the study: It was second doses at about 4 or about 12 weeks that were pooled.

The protocol was immunoSEQ multiplex PCR, while the TCRdb copy is restricted to in-frame clones and leaves out a portion. The sample contains about 140,000 clones, under 95% of which appear only once. The CDR3 extends over 16 amino acids. Trimming left V 0 bases short and J 0 bases short, with 9 bases between. Germline lookup yields CDR1 SGHTA and CDR2 FQGTGA. Findings and limits, study-wide: Among vaccine-associated CD4 TCRs, coverage spanned spike, with dominance at 160-218 and 743-854.

As for this clone: Its antigen is unknown.

The sample consisted of peripheral blood, taken on day 0 of AZD1222 vaccination. The chain employs TRBV7-3 and TRBJ1-3; D uncertain. The TCR sequence derives from an adult in good health. CDR3 protein: CASSLTATGSGNTIYF. CDR3 sequence (DNA): TGTGCCAGCAGCTTAACGGCCACTGGCTCTGGAAACACCATATATTTT. Full variable domain (missing parts from reference TRBV7-3 and TRBJ1-3): GAGVSQTPSNKVTEKGKYVELRCDPISGHTALYWYRQSLGQGPEFLIYFQGTGAADDSGLPNDRFFAVRPEGSVSTLKIQRTERGDSAVYLCASSLTATGSGNTIYFGEGSWLTVV.